These 17 T cell receptor beta chains share one sample of origin, sequenced in a study of response to subunit inactivated influenza vaccine. TCRdb reanalysed the RT-PCR reads using MiXCR and keeps one entry per CDR3 protein. This table holds around 520,000 distinct CDR3 sequences, 12% found once. Sequencing was performed on PBMCs from blood, taken on the day of vaccination. All receptors come from a man aged 50-59 years who received an inactivated influenza vaccine.

The chain carries TRBV29-1 and TRBJ2-1; 12 bases are shared with TRBD2. The CDR3 has 15 amino acids. J was trimmed by 2 bases and V by 4 bases; bases with no gene match: 3. Germline lookup yields CDR1 SQVTM and CDR2 ANQGSEA. The CDR3 here is CSVVTSGSPYNEQFF. As DNA, the CDR3 is TGCAGCGTTGTGACTAGCGGGAGCCCCTACAATGAGCAGTTCTTC.

The chain employs TRBV18 and TRBJ2-6, with 9 bases identical to TRBD1. The J segment lost 4 bases and the V segment lost 6 bases, leaving 16 bases of the junction unmatched. Germline assignment: CDR1 KGHSH and CDR2 LQKENI. This CDR3 region has 19 residues. The CDR3 coding sequence is TGTGCCAGCTCGTATTCACCGGGACAGGGTCTAGGAGGGGCCAACGTCCTGACTTTC. This gives the protein CASSYSPGQGLGGANVLTF.

There are a few counts of this clonotype. The chain carries TRBV30 and TRBJ1-2; a weak D match, TRBD1 (6 bases). Germline values: CDR1 GTSNPN, CDR2 SVGIG (reference sequence). The CDR3 has 12 residues. V shed 2 bases and J shed 9 bases, with 13 bases lying between them. The CDR3: CAWSMPQGRYTF. CDR3 DNA sequence: TGTGCCTGGAGTATGCCTCAGGGGCGCTACACCTTC.

The gene calls are TRBV4-1 and TRBJ2-1, with D perhaps TRBD1 (6 bases). CDR3 length: 16 residues. Germline V gene sequence: CDR1 MGHRA, CDR2 YSYEKL. V lost 5 bases, J lost 0 bases, and 14 bases lay in between. CDR3 sequence: CASSKGERGSYNEQFF. Written as DNA, the CDR3 is TGCGCCAGCAGCAAGGGGGAACGAGGCTCCTACAATGAGCAGTTCTTC.

This clonotype was observed a few times. The V call is TRBV19, the J call TRBJ2-7; 8 nucleotides agree with TRBD2. The CDR3 totals 16 residues. Trimming at V came to 5 bases and at J to 0 bases, leaving 9 bases not matched to a gene. The germline gives CDR1 LNHDA, CDR2 SQIVND (reference sequence). CDR3: CASSSRVAGSSYEQYF. CDR3 in DNA: TGTGCCAGTAGTTCCCGGGTAGCGGGGAGCTCCTACGAGCAGTACTTC.

This chain links TRBV20-1 with TRBJ1-2, with 9 nucleotides matching TRBD1. Unmatched junction bases numbered 3, after V lost 0 bases and J lost 1 base. Germline values: CDR1 DFQATT, CDR2 SNEGSKA (reference sequence). The CDR3 contains 15 residues. The CDR3 DNA is TGCAGTGCTAGAGATCGACAGGGGGGTAACTATGGCTACACCTTC. This translates into CSARDRQGGNYGYTF.

This clonotype has more than one count but fewer than ten. J is TRBJ2-4 and V is TRBV28, with 8 bases identical to TRBD1. The CDR3 is 14 amino acids. The germline gives CDR1 MDHEN, CDR2 SYDVKM. J was trimmed by 3 bases and V by 3 bases; bases with no gene match: 1. The CDR3 DNA is TGTGCCAGCAGTTTCACAGGGGGCAAAAACATTCAGTACTTC. Residues: CASSFTGGKNIQYF.

This clonotype was seen a handful of times. The V call is TRBV12-3 or TRBV12-4, the J call TRBJ2-4; no firm D call. The V end lost 6 bases, the J end lost 6 bases, and 12 bases lay between the germline ends. The CDR3 is 13 residues long. For the CDR3, the DNA is TGTGCCAGCAGCCTTGAGCTCGGAAACATTCAGTACTTC. This encodes CASSLELGNIQYF.

As to this clonotype: Possible read error: a much larger clone is one base away. The chain links TRBV29-1 to TRBJ2-2; a weak D match, TRBD2 (5 bases). Looked up from germline, CDR1 is SQVTM and CDR2 is ANQGSEA. The CDR3 contains 14 residues. CDR3 in DNA: TGCAGCGTTGTTGGCGAAACGAGCACCGGGGAGCTGTCTTTT. Translation gives CSVVGETSTGELSF.

The chain couples TRBV7-9 to TRBJ2-7, with TRBD1 identical over 9 bases. V lost 5 bases, J lost 4 bases, and 12 bases stayed unmatched. Germline V gives CDR1 SEHNR, CDR2 FQNEAQ (reference sequence). The CDR3 extends over 16 amino acids. For the CDR3, the DNA is TGTGCCAGCAGCGCGCCGGGACAGGGCTTGGCGTACGAGCAGTACTTC. Translating it yields CASSAPGQGLAYEQYF.

This clonotype was observed a few times. The CDR3 is CASSRGSTSADTQYF. The CDR3 DNA reads TGTGCCAGCTCCCGCGGGAGTACGAGCGCAGATACGCAGTATTTT. J is TRBJ2-3 and V is TRBV18; 7 bases line up with TRBD2. CDR1 and CDR2 from the germline V gene are KGHSH and LQKENI. Germline trimming cut 6 bases from V and 4 bases from J; bases unmatched to any gene: 10. The CDR3 is 15 amino acids.

This clonotype occurred a few times. CDR3 region: CASSPDPGGLNTDTQYF. CDR3 coding DNA: TGTGCCAGCAGCCCTGACCCCGGGGGGCTAAACACAGATACGCAGTATTTT. V usage is TRBV11-2 and J usage is TRBJ2-3; tentatively, D is TRBD2 (7 bases). This CDR3 has 17 residues. Germline V lookup: CDR1 SGHAT, CDR2 FQNNGV. Trimming took off 5 bases at V and 2 bases at J, with 20 bases between the two ends. The whole variable domain, filled in from reference TRBV11-2 and TRBJ2-3, reads EAGVAQSPRYKIIEKRQSVAFWCNPISGHATLYWYQQILGQGPKLLIQFQNNGVVDDSQLPKDRFSAERLKGVDSTLKIQPAKLEDSAVYLCASSPDPGGLNTDTQYFGPGTRLTVL.

The chain has TRBV6-5 and TRBJ2-3, with D perhaps matching TRBD2 (5 bases). This CDR3 is built from 16 residues. Germline CDR1 MNHEY, CDR2 SVGAGI. V was pared by 4 bases and J by 4 bases, with 18 bases between. Written as DNA, the CDR3 is TGTGCCAGCAGTTTGGGCGGAGGTGGCAGCCCAGATACGCAGTATTTT. Encoded protein: CASSLGGGGSPDTQYF.

The chain joins TRBV7-2 to TRBJ1-1; no reliable D call. Trimming took off 1 base at V and 7 bases at J, with 13 bases between the two ends. In germline, CDR1 is SGHTA, CDR2 FQGNSA. There are 14 residues in the CDR3. The chain's CDR3 is CASSLDYRRSEAFF. CDR3 nucleotide sequence: TGTGCCAGCAGCTTAGATTACAGACGGAGTGAAGCTTTCTTT.

This chain connects TRBV12-3 or TRBV12-4 to TRBJ2-5; D not certain. The V gene lost 2 bases and the J gene lost 0 bases, with 10 bases spanning the gap. The CDR3 length is 15 residues. The CDR3 DNA follows: TGTGCCAGCAGTTTACGAATGGAGTACCAAGAGACCCAGTACTTC. Residues: CASSLRMEYQETQYF.

In nucleotides, the CDR3 is TGTGCCACCAGCAGAGAAGGAGCCGCCTACGAGCAGTACTTC. Its protein is CATSREGAAYEQYF. V usage is TRBV15 and J usage is TRBJ2-7; D unclear. The V end lost 0 bases, the J end lost 2 bases, and 8 bases lay between the germline ends. Germline V gene data show CDR1 as LNHNV and CDR2 as YYDKDF (reference sequence). This CDR3 contains 14 residues. The full variable domain, in which reference TRBV15 and TRBJ2-7 provide the parts outside the CDR3, is DAMVIQNPRYQVTQFGKPVTLSCSQTLNHNVMYWYQQKSSQAPKLLFHYYDKDFNNEADTPDNFQSRRPNTSFCFLDIRSPGLGDTAMYLCATSREGAAYEQYFGPGTRLTVT.

The rearrangement uses TRBV7-9 and TRBJ1-5; TRBD1 might be the D (6 bases). Trimming took 2 bases from V and 11 from J, leaving 10 bases between them. The germline V gene has CDR1 SEHNR and CDR2 FQNEAQ (reference sequence). This CDR3 region has 12 residues. The CDR3 sequence: CASSLFNRAQHF. In nucleotides, the CDR3 is TGTGCCAGCAGCTTATTTAACAGGGCCCAGCATTTT.